The rows below give T cell receptor beta chains drawn from one sample of a study of blood T cell repertoires in COVID-19. Generated by immunoSEQ multiplex PCR, the TCRdb table keeps only in-frame clones and is missing some. This sample has under 350,000 clones, with around 89% found just once. The sequencing sample was made of peripheral blood. All receptors derive from a man aged 40-49 years with acute or convalescent COVID-19. The CDR3 runs from the conserved cysteine through the conserved F or W.

V gene: TRBV7-2; J gene: TRBJ1-1; CDR3 protein: CASSPGGTEAFF
V gene: TRBV19; J gene: TRBJ2-3; CDR3 protein: CASSALTSGGSDTQYF
V gene: TRBV11-2; J gene: TRBJ1-4; CDR3 protein: CASSLTTGGGEKLFF
V gene: TRBV3-1/TRBV3-2; J gene: TRBJ2-7; CDR3 protein: CASSRRRQGAEEQYF
V gene: TRBV9; J gene: TRBJ2-3; CDR3 protein: CASSAGAYGTDTQYF
V gene: TRBV2; J gene: TRBJ2-1; CDR3 protein: CASSVITGTSGGNEQFF
V gene: TRBV6-1; J gene: TRBJ2-1; CDR3 protein: CASSEWASGGVSYNEQFF
V gene: TRBV19; J gene: TRBJ1-1; CDR3 protein: CASRGKGTGDTEAFF
V gene: TRBV6-5; J gene: TRBJ2-7; CDR3 protein: CASSRGQGASYEQYF
V gene: TRBV30; J gene: TRBJ1-2; CDR3 protein: CASVRGLLPNYGYTF
V gene: TRBV3-1/TRBV3-2; J gene: TRBJ2-7; CDR3 protein: CASSPSWTEYEQYF
V gene: TRBV6-5; J gene: TRBJ2-2; CDR3 protein: CASGSGRLHTGELFF
V gene: TRBV24-1; J gene: TRBJ2-2; CDR3 protein: CATSGSGTGAAGELFF
V gene: TRBV3-1/TRBV3-2; J gene: TRBJ1-5; CDR3 protein: CASSQGTASNQPQHF
V gene: TRBV3-1/TRBV3-2; J gene: TRBJ2-7; CDR3 protein: CASSQGPQTYEQYF
V gene: TRBV30; J gene: TRBJ2-3; CDR3 protein: CAWSASGGLIDTQYF
V gene: TRBV19; J gene: TRBJ2-7; CDR3 protein: CASSIKVDSSYEQYF
V gene: TRBV19; J gene: TRBJ1-2; CDR3 protein: CASSTGESNYGYTF
V gene: TRBV5-6; J gene: TRBJ1-1; CDR3 protein: CASSLPWGRGDTEAFF
V gene: TRBV12-3/TRBV12-4; J gene: TRBJ1-2; CDR3 protein: CASSFASGNGYTF
V gene: TRBV6-1; J gene: TRBJ1-1; CDR3 protein: CASSEGSAGRTEAFF
V gene: TRBV2; J gene: TRBJ1-1; CDR3 protein: CASSDRGLGKAFF